This TCR beta chain emerged from a study of cytomegalovirus exposure and HLA in healthy donors. Primers included in the PCR were 60 Vbeta and 13 Jbeta primers. Sequenced by immunoSEQ multiplex PCR; TCRdb stores in-frame clones only, minus some. Among approximately 110,000 clones listed, 75% to 85% were seen once. This CDR3 has 15 amino acids. Trimming took 3 bases from V and 0 from J; bases not matched to a gene: 4. Per the germline V gene, CDR1 is LNHNV and CDR2 is YYDKDF (reference sequence). The sequenced sample consisted of PBMCs. This TCR came from a woman under 30 in good health and CMV-seropositive. This sequence joins TRBV15 and TRBJ2-7; TRBD2 matches at 8 bases. CDR3 residues: CATSSSGAFSYEQYF. The CDR3 nucleotides read TGTGCCACCAGCAGTAGCGGGGCCTTCTCCTACGAGCAGTACTTC.